This T cell receptor beta chain was sequenced for a study of tumor-infiltrating lymphocytes in primary liver carcinoma. Study-wide background: T1-T3 N0M0 was the stage of the tumors, which were roughly 4 to 10 cm across.

CDR1 MNHEY and CDR2 SVGEGT come from the germline V gene. CDR3 length: 13 residues. From unsorted bulk tissue weighing about 20-33 mg, DNA and RNA were co-extracted. Note on this clonotype: Likely a read error: the CDR3 ends without its conserved phenylalanine or tryptophan.

A constant-region primer served to make TCR beta cDNA from about 490 ng total RNA. Sequencing libraries for TCR beta derived from three nested multiplex PCR rounds that used slightly modified ARM-PCR. The two initial PCR rounds, approximately 10 cycles each, used TRBV1-TRBV30 forward and C-beta reverse primers. TCRdb recomputed calls from the multiplex PCR reads with MiXCR, one row per CDR3 protein. The sample holds about 100,000 distinct CDR3 sequences, 55% to 75% seen once. The sequencing input was tumor-adjacent normal liver tissue. The receptor was derived from a man aged 35-49 years with primary liver carcinoma and hepatitis B virus infection. V gene TRBV6-2 or TRBV6-3 combines with J gene TRBJ2-7; 11 bases fit TRBD1. The DNA of the CDR3 is TGTGCCATCAGTTACCTGGACAGGGGGCCGCAGTACTTA. It specifies CAISYLDRGPQYL.